The clone carrying this T cell receptor beta chain was seen a few times. In building TCR beta libraries, iRepertoire HTBI primers were used together with Arm-PCR of CDR3 regions. TCRdb re-derived calls from the multiplex PCR reads in MiXCR, one entry per CDR3 protein. The data show 350,000 to 500,000 distinct CDR3 sequences, with 20% to 25% seen just once and 13% to 15% held by the top ten. As to time point: persistent/refractory GD, antithyroid drugs over 5 years with positive TRAb. Scientists built the TCR library using RNA that was extracted from PBMCs. The V end lost 0 bases, the J end lost 6 bases, and 12 bases lay between the germline ends. Germline CDR1 and CDR2: MDHEN and SYDVKM. This CDR3 is 15 amino acids long. This entry is derived from a study of regulatory T cells in long-lasting Graves disease. Study at large: Persistence in Graves' disease required over 5 years of antithyroid drugs plus positive TSH receptor antibodies.

The source was peripheral blood mononuclear cells (PBMCs), collected when the disease was refractory, from a patient treated with antithyroid drugs. J is TRBJ2-1 and V is TRBV28, with D perhaps matching TRBD1 (6 bases). This sequence was found in a female donor with Graves disease. The CDR3 region is CASSLWTGVGNEQFF. The CDR3 bases are TGTGCCAGCAGTTTATGGACAGGCGTGGGCAATGAGCAGTTCTTC.